This T cell receptor (beta chain) was sequenced during a study of shared clonotypes between healthy human individuals. Method: immunoSEQ multiplex PCR; TCRdb's copy keeps in-frame clones and lacks some. This table has a few million clones, 80% to 95% appearing once. V lost 9 bases and J lost 7; bases outside the gene matches: 6. Per germline, CDR1 SNHLY and CDR2 FYNNEI. The CDR3 consists of 13 residues. The chain joins TRBV2 to TRBJ1-4; 9 bases are a match to TRBD1. The sequenced material came from naive CD4+ T cells from PBMCs. The subset was: CD45RA+ positively selected. The receptor's source is a man aged 18 to 29 in good health. Some clones in this sample may be carry-over from other donors' samples. The CDR3 loop reads CASYRGLFEKLFF. CDR3 DNA sequence: TGTGCCAGTTACAGGGGGCTTTTTGAAAAACTGTTTTTT.